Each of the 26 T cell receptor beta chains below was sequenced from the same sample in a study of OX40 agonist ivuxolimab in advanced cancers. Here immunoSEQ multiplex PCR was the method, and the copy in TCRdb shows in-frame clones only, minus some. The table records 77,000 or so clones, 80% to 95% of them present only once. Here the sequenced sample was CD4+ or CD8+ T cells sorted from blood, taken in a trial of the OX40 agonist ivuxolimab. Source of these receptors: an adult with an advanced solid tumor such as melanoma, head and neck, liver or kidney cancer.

CDR3 residues: CASSLVGETQYF. In nucleotides, the CDR3 is TGTGCCAGCAGCTTAGTGGGAGAGACCCAGTACTTC. The chain has TRBV11-2 and TRBJ2-5, with unresolved D. Trimming pared 1 base from V and 4 bases from J, leaving 4 bases between. This CDR3 comprises 12 residues. Germline lookup yields CDR1 SGHAT and CDR2 FQNNGV.

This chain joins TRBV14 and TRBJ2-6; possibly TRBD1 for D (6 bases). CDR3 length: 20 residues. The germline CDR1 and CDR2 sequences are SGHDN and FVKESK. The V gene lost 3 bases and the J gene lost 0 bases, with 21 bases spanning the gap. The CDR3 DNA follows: TGTGCCAGCAGCCACCCAAAGTGGGAGACAGGCCTCTCTGGGGCCAACGTCCTGACTTTC. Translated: CASSHPKWETGLSGANVLTF.

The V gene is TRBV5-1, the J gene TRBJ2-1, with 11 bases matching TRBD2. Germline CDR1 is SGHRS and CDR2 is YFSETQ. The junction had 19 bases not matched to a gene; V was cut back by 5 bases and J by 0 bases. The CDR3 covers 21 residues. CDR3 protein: CASSQVRGTSGLLSSYNEQFF. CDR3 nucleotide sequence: TGCGCCAGCAGTCAGGTCAGGGGGACTAGCGGTTTATTGAGCTCCTACAATGAGCAGTTCTTC.

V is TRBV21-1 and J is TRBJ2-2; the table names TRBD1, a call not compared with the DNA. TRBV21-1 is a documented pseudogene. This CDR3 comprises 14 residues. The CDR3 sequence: CASRMDREAGELFF. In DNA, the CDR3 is TGTGCCAGCAGGATGGACAGGGAGGCCGGGGAGCTGTTTTTT.

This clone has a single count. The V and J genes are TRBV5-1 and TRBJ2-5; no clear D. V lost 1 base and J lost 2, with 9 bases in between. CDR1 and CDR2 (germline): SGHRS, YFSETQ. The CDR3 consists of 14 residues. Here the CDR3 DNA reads TGCGCCAGCAGCTTGTTCCCCGGGCAAGAGACCCAGTACTTC. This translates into CASSLFPGQETQYF.

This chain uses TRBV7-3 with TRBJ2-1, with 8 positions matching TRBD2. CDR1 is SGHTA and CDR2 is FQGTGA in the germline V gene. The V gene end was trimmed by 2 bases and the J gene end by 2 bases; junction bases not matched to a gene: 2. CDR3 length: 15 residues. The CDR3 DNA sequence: TGTGCCAGCAGCTTAGCGGGGGGAACCTACAATGAGCAGTTCTTC. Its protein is CASSLAGGTYNEQFF.

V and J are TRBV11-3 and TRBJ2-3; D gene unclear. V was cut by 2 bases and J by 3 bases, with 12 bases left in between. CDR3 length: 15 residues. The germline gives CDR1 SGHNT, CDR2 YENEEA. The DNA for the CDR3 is TGTGCCAGCAGCTTATCCGCCGTAGCAACAGATACGCAGTATTTT. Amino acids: CASSLSAVATDTQYF.

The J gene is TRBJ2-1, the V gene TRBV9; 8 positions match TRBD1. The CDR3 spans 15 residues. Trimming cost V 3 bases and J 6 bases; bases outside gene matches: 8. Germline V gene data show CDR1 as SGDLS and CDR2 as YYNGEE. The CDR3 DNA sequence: TGTGCCAGCAGCGCCTGGGCAGGGGGCCTCAATGAGCAGTTCTTC. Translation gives CASSAWAGGLNEQFF.

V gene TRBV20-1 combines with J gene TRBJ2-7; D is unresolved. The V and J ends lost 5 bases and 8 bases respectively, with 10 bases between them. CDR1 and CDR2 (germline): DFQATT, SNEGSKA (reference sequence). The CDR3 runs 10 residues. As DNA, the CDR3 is TGCAGTGCTGCCGTTGGCCAGCAGTACTTC. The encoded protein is CSAAVGQQYF.

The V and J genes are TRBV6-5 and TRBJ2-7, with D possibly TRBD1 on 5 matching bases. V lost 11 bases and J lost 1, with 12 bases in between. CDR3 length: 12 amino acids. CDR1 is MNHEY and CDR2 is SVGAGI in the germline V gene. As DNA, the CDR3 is TGTGCCGGAAGGGGTAGATCCTACGAGCAGTACTTC. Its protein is CAGRGRSYEQYF.

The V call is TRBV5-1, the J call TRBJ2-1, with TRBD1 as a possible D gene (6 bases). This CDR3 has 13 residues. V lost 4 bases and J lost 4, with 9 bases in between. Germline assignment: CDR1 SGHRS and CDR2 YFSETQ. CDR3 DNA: TGCGCCAGCAGCCTGGACAGTTACAATGAGCAGTTCTTC. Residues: CASSLDSYNEQFF. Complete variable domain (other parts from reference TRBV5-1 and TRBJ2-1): KAGVTQTPRYLIKTRGQQVTLSCSPISGHRSVSWYQQTPGQGLQFLFEYFSETQRNKGNFPGRFSGRQFSNSRSEMNVSTLELGDSALYLCASSLDSYNEQFFGPGTRLTVL.

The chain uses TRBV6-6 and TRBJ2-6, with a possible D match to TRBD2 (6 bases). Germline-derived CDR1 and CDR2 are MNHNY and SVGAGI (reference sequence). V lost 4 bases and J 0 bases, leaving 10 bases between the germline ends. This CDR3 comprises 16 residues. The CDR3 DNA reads TGTGCCAGCAGTTTCACCGGGAGCTCTGGGGCCAACGTCCTGACTTTC. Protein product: CASSFTGSSGANVLTF.

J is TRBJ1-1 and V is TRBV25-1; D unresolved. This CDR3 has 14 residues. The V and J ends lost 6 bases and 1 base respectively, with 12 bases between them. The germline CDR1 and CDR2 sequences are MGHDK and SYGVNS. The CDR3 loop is CASSHGPTNTEAFF. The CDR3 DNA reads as TGTGCCAGCAGCCACGGACCGACGAACACTGAAGCTTTCTTT.

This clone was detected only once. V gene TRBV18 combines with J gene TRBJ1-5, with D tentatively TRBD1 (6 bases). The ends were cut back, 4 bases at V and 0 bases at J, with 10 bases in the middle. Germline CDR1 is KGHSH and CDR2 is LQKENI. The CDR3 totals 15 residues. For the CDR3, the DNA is TGTGCCAGCTCACAGGGGGTTAATAGCAATCAGCCCCAGCATTTT. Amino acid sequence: CASSQGVNSNQPQHF.

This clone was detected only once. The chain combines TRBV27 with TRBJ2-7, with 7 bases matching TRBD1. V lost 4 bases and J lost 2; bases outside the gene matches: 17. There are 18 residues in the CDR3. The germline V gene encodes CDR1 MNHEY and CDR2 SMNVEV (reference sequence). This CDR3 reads CASSSLPDRVVRTYEQYF. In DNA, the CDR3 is TGTGCCAGCAGTTCACTTCCCGACAGGGTAGTTAGGACCTACGAGCAGTACTTC.

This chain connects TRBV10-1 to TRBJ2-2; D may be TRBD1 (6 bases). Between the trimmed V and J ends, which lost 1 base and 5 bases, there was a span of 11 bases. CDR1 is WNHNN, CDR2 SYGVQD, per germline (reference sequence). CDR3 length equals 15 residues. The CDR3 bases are TGCGCCAGCAGTGAGTATGGGGGCCGGACCGGGGAGCTGTTTTTT. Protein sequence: CASSEYGGRTGELFF.

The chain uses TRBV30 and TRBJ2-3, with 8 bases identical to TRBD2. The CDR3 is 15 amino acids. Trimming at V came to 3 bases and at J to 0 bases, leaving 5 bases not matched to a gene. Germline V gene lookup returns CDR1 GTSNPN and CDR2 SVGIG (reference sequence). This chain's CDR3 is CAWSHSGTSTDTQYF. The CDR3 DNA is TGTGCCTGGAGCCATAGCGGGACTAGCACAGATACGCAGTATTTT.

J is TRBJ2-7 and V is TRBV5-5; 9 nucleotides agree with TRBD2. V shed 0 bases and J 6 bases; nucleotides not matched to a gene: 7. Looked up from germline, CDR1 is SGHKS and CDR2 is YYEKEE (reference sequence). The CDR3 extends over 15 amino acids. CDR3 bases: TGTGCCAGCAGCTTGGCGGCCGGGACTAGCATCGAGCAGTACTTC. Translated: CASSLAAGTSIEQYF.

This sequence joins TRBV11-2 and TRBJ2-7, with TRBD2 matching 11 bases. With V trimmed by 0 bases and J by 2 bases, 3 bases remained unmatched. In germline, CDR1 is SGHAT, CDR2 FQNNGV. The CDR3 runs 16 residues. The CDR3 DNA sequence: TGTGCCAGCAGCTTAGATGGGACTAGCGGCCCCTACGAGCAGTACTTC. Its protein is CASSLDGTSGPYEQYF.

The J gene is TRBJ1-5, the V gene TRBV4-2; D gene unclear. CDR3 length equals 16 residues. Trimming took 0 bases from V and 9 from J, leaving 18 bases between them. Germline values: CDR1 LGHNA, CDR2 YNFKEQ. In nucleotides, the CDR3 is TGTGCCAGCAGCCAAGAAGTGCCACCTCCGGCACGGCCCCAGCATTTT. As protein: CASSQEVPPPARPQHF.

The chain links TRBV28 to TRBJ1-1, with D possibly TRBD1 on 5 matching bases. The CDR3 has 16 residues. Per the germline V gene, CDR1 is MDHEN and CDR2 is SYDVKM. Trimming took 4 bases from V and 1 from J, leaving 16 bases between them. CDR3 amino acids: CASSSLAGRGNTEAFF. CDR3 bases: TGTGCCAGCAGTTCCCTTGCAGGGCGGGGGAACACTGAAGCTTTCTTT.

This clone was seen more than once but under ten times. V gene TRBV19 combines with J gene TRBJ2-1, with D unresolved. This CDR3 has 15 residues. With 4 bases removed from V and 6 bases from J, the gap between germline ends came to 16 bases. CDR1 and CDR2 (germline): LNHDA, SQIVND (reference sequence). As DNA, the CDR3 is TGTGCCAGTAGTACTCGCAGTCTTAGGGCCAATGAGCAGTTCTTC. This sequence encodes CASSTRSLRANEQFF.

This chain's CDR3 is CASPPPLAGGGEQYF. CDR3 coding DNA: TGTGCCAGCCCCCCCCCACTAGCGGGAGGAGGGGAGCAGTACTTC. The chain carries TRBV11-3 and TRBJ2-7; 12 bases are shared with TRBD2. With V trimmed by 8 bases and J by 7 bases, 12 bases remained unmatched. The CDR3 has 15 amino acids. Germline CDR1 SGHNT, CDR2 YENEEA.

As DNA, the CDR3 is TGTGCCAGCAGTGATCAGGGGGGTTATGGCTACACCTTC. The encoded protein is CASSDQGGYGYTF. This chain connects TRBV2 to TRBJ1-2; 7 bases align to TRBD1. There are 13 residues in the CDR3. Per the germline V gene, CDR1 is SNHLY and CDR2 is FYNNEI. V lost 3 bases, J lost 5 bases, and 3 bases stayed unmatched.

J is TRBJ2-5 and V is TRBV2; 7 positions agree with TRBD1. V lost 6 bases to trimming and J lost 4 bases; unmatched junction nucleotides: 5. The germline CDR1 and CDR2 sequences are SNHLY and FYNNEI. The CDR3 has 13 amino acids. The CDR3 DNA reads TGTGCCAGCAGAGGACAGGTAGGAGAGACCCAGTACTTC. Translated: CASRGQVGETQYF.

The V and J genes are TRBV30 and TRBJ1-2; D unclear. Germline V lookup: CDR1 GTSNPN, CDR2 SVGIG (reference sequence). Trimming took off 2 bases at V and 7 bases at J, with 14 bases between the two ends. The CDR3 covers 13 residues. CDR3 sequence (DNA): TGTGCCTGGAGTATAAGCGAAACTATTGGCTACACCTTC. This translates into CAWSISETIGYTF. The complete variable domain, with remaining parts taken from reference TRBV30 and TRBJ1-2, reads SQTIHQWPATLVQPVGSPLSLECTVEGTSNPNLYWYRQAAGRGLQLLFYSVGIGQISSEVPQNLSASRPQDRQFILSSKKLLLSDSGFYLCAWSISETIGYTFGSGTRLTVV.